This T cell receptor (beta chain) stems from a study of molecular identifiers for immune sequencing clone quantification. TCRdb ran MiXCR on the PCR reads and lists one entry per CDR3 protein. The sample has tens of thousands of distinct CDR3 sequences, roughly a quarter seen once. Sorting isolated naive CD8 T cells as CD8+CD4-CCR7+CD45RA+ events. This clonotype has ten or more counts. V was trimmed by 1 base and J by 1 base, leaving 16 bases between them. CDR3 length: 17 amino acids. The germline CDR1 and CDR2 sequences are SGHTA and FQGNSA. The rearrangement joins TRBV7-2 to TRBJ1-1; no clear D. Sequencing was performed on naive CD8+ T cells from blood, with Jurkat cell RNA spiked in. The subset here: FACS-sorted CD8+CD4-CCR7+CD45RA+ naive T cells. The receptor was derived from a human donor in good health. Some libraries in this study had Jurkat cell RNA spiked in. The CDR3 region is CASSLDYPRDPNTEAFF. CDR3 sequence (DNA): TGTGCCAGCAGCTTAGATTATCCCAGAGATCCGAACACTGAAGCTTTCTTT. Together with reference TRBV7-2 and TRBJ1-1, the CDR3 gives the full variable domain: GAGVSQSPSNKVTEKGKDVELRCDPISGHTALYWYRQSLGQGLEFLIYFQGNSAPDKSGLPSDRFSAERTGGSVSTLTIQRTQQEDSAVYLCASSLDYPRDPNTEAFFGQGTRLTVV.